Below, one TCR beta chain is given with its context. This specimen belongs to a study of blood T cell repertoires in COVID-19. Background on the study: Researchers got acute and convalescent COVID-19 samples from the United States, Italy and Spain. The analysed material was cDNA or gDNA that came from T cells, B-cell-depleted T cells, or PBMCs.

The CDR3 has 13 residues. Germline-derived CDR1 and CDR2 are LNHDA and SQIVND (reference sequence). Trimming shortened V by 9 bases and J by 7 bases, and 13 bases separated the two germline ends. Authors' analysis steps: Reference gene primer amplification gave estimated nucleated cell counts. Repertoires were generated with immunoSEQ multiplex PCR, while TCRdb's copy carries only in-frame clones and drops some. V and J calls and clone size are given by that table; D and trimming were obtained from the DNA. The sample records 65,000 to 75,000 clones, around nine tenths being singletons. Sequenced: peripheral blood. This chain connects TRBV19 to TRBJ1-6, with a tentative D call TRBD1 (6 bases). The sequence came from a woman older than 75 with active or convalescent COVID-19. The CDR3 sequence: CARRTVGNSPLHF. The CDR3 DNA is TGTGCCAGGAGGACAGTCGGGAATTCACCCCTCCACTTT.